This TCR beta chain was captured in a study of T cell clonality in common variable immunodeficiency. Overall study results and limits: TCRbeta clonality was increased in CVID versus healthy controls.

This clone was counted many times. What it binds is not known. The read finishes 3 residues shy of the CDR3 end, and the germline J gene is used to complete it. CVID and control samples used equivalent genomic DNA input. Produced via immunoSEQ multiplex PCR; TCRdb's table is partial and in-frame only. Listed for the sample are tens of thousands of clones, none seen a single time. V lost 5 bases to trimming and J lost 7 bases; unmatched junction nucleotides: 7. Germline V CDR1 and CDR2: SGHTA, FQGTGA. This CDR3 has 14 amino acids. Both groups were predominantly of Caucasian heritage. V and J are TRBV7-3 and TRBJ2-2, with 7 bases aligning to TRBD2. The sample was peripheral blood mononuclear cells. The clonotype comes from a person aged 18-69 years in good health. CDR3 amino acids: CASSPAGGSGELFF. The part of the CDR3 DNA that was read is TGTGCCAGCAGCCCTGCCGGGGGGAGCGGGGAG.